The rows below give T cell receptor beta chains drawn from one sample of a study of shared clonotypes between healthy human individuals. The table came from immunoSEQ multiplex PCR; TCRdb's copy has only in-frame clones and leaves some out. The data show under 600,000 clones, more than 95% seen once. Sequenced input: naive CD4+ T cells sorted from blood. These receptors all stem from a woman aged 25 to 45 in good health. CDR3s include the opening cysteine and the closing phenylalanine or tryptophan. A D gene is named only where the DNA matches it firmly. Expanded clones get a size class; other rows say once, few or many, or leave the size out.

v_gene,j_gene,d_gene,len,abundance,CDR3aa,CDR3nt
TRBV27,TRBJ1-1,.,13,.,CASSTRQNTEAFF,TGTGCCAGCAGTACACGACAGAACACTGAAGCTTTCTTT
TRBV5-4,TRBJ1-4,.,16,.,CASSLTSGTLNEKLFF,TGTGCCAGCAGCCTCACTTCAGGGACGCTCAATGAAAAACTGTTTTTT
TRBV29-1,TRBJ1-2,.,12,.,CSAEQGWDGYTF,TGCAGCGCCGAACAGGGATGGGATGGCTACACCTTC
TRBV4-1,TRBJ2-5,.,20,.,CASSQGEGRQSRGIVETQYF,TGCGCCAGCAGCCAAGGCGAAGGCCGACAATCGCGGGGAATCGTGGAGACCCAGTACTTC
TRBV4-1,TRBJ1-1,.,14,few,CASSEKAVNTEAFF,TGCGCCAGCAGCGAGAAGGCCGTGAACACTGAAGCTTTCTTT
TRBV10-1,TRBJ2-3,.,14,.,CASSESSGQDTQYF,TGCGCCAGCAGTGAGTCATCTGGGCAAGATACGCAGTATTTT
TRBV27,TRBJ2-2,.,12,.,CASSSNTGELFF,TGTGCCAGCAGTTCGAACACCGGGGAGCTGTTTTTT
TRBV5-1,TRBJ1-4,TRBD1,14,few,CASSPGQGEEKLFF,TGCGCCAGCAGCCCCGGACAGGGGGAGGAAAAACTGTTTTTT
TRBV2,TRBJ2-3,.,11,once,CASRTTDTQYF,TGTGCCAGCAGGACCACAGATACGCAGTATTTT
TRBV5-8,TRBJ1-2,TRBD1,14,.,CASSSGGQTYGYTF,TGTGCCAGCAGCTCGGGGGGACAGACCTATGGCTACACCTTC
TRBV28,TRBJ2-1,TRBD2,22,.,CASRRDRGLGLAGGSSYNEQFF,TGTGCCAGCAGACGGGACAGGGGCCTGGGACTAGCGGGAGGGAGCTCCTACAATGAGCAGTTCTTC
TRBV5-8,TRBJ2-5,TRBD1,13,.,CASSHRQGKTQYF,TGTGCCAGCAGCCACAGACAGGGGAAGACCCAGTACTTC
TRBV5-1,TRBJ1-2,.,16,.,CASSLVLGGTNYGYTF,TGCGCCAGCAGCTTGGTATTAGGGGGAACTAACTATGGCTACACCTTC